The source of this T cell receptor (beta chain) is a study of blood T cell repertoires in COVID-19. About the study: Acute and convalescent COVID-19 specimens originated in the United States, Italy and Spain.

Germline values: CDR1 ENHRY, CDR2 SYGVKD. The V and J ends lost 4 bases and 4 bases, in that order; junction bases with no gene match: 5. This CDR3 region has 16 residues. Source study methods: Reference gene primer amplification gave nucleated cell count estimates. Generated by immunoSEQ multiplex PCR, the TCRdb table keeps only in-frame clones and is missing some. V and J calls and clone size follow that table, whereas D and trimming were derived from the DNA. The table records 90,000 to 120,000 clones, about nine tenths of them present only once. This receptor was taken from a man in his 70s with acute or convalescent COVID-19. The chain uses TRBV10-3 and TRBJ2-1; the match to TRBD2 covers 12 bases. The sequenced sample was peripheral blood. The CDR3 loop reads CAISGEGLAGYNEQFF. CDR3 nucleotide sequence: TGTGCCATCAGTGGGGAAGGACTAGCGGGGTACAATGAGCAGTTCTTC.